The 26 T cell receptor beta chains presented below share a single source sample, sequenced in a study of T cell changes during pregnancy in multiple sclerosis. TCRdb's copy holds only in-frame clones and misses some; the assay was immunoSEQ multiplex PCR. The sample lists about 46,000 clones, around 91% occurring once. The input for sequencing was CD4+ T cells from peripheral blood mononuclear cells, taken in the second trimester of pregnancy. These receptors all stem from a female donor in good health, enrolled as a control in a pregnancy study.

This rearrangement joins TRBV11-3 to TRBJ2-3, with 10 bases lining up with TRBD2. The V and J ends lost 5 bases and 6 bases, in that order; junction bases with no gene match: 8. CDR3 size: 15 residues. Germline CDR1 is SGHNT and CDR2 is YENEEA. The CDR3 DNA reads TGTGCCAGCAGCCAAGCGGGGGGGCGAGGGGATACGCAGTATTTT. Its translation: CASSQAGGRGDTQYF.

The chain combines TRBV9 with TRBJ1-3, with D maybe TRBD1 (6 bases). There are 14 residues in the CDR3. V gave up 0 bases and J gave up 7 bases, with 11 bases separating them. In germline, CDR1 is SGDLS, CDR2 YYNGEE. In DNA, the CDR3 is TGTGCCAGCAGCGTAGACAGGGTCGGGAACACCATATATTTT. It is translated as CASSVDRVGNTIYF.

V is TRBV4-2 and J is TRBJ1-5; 7 bases align to TRBD1. The J segment lost 3 bases and the V segment lost 0 bases, leaving 8 bases of the junction unmatched. The CDR3 is 17 residues long. The V gene's germline CDR1 is LGHNA and CDR2 YNFKEQ. The CDR3 DNA reads as TGTGCCAGCAGCCAAGACCCTGCGACAGGGTACAATCAGCCCCAGCATTTT. The encoded protein is CASSQDPATGYNQPQHF.

The chain is built from TRBV10-3 and TRBJ1-2; 8 positions agree with TRBD1. Losses at the gene ends were 5 bases for V and 6 bases for J; bases not matched to a gene: 5. Germline V gene data show CDR1 as ENHRY and CDR2 as SYGVKD. The CDR3 totals 13 residues. The CDR3 DNA is TGTGCCATCAGTCACGTGACAGGGGATGGCTACACCTTC. It translates to CAISHVTGDGYTF.

The rearrangement joins TRBV16 to TRBJ2-3; 9 bases line up with TRBD1. The CDR3 totals 15 residues. Germline values: CDR1 KGHSY, CDR2 FQNENV. Germline trimming cut 7 bases from V and 0 bases from J; bases unmatched to any gene: 5. CDR3 bases: TGTGCCAGCAACGACAGGGGGGGGAGCACAGATACGCAGTATTTT. Its protein is CASNDRGGSTDTQYF.

J is TRBJ2-2 and V is TRBV5-1, with 7 bases that match TRBD1. V was pared by 5 bases and J by 3 bases, with 7 bases of the junction left unmatched. The CDR3 loop spans 15 amino acids. Germline V lookup: CDR1 SGHRS, CDR2 YFSETQ. CDR3 amino acids: CASSRSQGDTGELFF. CDR3 coding DNA: TGCGCCAGCAGTCGAAGCCAGGGGGACACCGGGGAGCTGTTTTTT.

The chain is built from TRBV19 and TRBJ1-1, with TRBD1 matching over 9 bases. CDR1 LNHDA and CDR2 SQIVND come from the germline V gene (reference sequence). The length of the CDR3 is 13 residues. Trimming cost V 8 bases and J 4 bases; bases outside gene matches: 5. The CDR3, as DNA: TGTGCCAGTTCGCAGGACAGGGGCACTGAAGCTTTCTTT. It yields the protein CASSQDRGTEAFF.

V is TRBV5-6 and J is TRBJ1-6; TRBD1 matches 8 bases. Germline V lookup: CDR1 SGHDT, CDR2 YYEEEE. J lost 3 bases, V lost 5 bases, and 7 bases had no gene match. CDR3 length: 16 amino acids. CDR3 protein: CASRSDRGFYNSPLHF. The CDR3 DNA follows: TGTGCCAGCAGGAGCGACAGGGGATTCTATAATTCACCCCTCCACTTT. Using reference TRBV5-6 and TRBJ1-6 for the parts outside the CDR3, the full variable domain is DAGVTQSPTHLIKTRGQQVTLRCSPKSGHDTVSWYQQALGQGPQFIFQYYEEEERQRGNFPDRFSGHQFPNYSSELNVNALLLGDSALYLCASRSDRGFYNSPLHFGNGTRLTVT.

The V gene is TRBV6-1, the J gene TRBJ2-5; 12 bases align to TRBD2. CDR1 and CDR2 (germline): MNHNS, SASEGT. Unmatched junction bases numbered 10, after V lost 3 bases and J lost 11 bases. This CDR3 is 15 amino acids long. DNA for the CDR3: TGTGCCAGCAGTGACTCTAGCGGGGGGGCTAGTGAGCAGTACTTC. Its translation: CASSDSSGGASEQYF.

The V gene is TRBV19, the J gene TRBJ2-3; TRBD1 is a possible D gene (8 bases). The CDR3 has 15 residues. Germline assignment: CDR1 LNHDA and CDR2 SQIVND (reference sequence). Deletions cut 9 bases from V and 3 bases from J, with 19 bases between. The CDR3, as DNA: TGTGCCAGCCGGGAGGCAGGGGGCAATACAGATACGCAGTATTTT. This translates into CASREAGGNTDTQYF.

V is TRBV6-1 and J is TRBJ2-6; possible D gene TRBD1, 5 bases. The CDR3 is 16 residues long. Per germline, CDR1 MNHNS and CDR2 SASEGT. V was clipped by 3 bases and J by 0 bases, with 9 bases between them. The CDR3 region has the DNA TGTGCCAGCAGTGAGACAGTAAGCTCTGGGGCCAACGTCCTGACTTTC. Encoded protein: CASSETVSSGANVLTF.

With regard to this clone: Mismatch with germline at one junction end may stem from a read error. The J gene is TRBJ2-5, the V gene TRBV7-7, with 8 bases identical to TRBD2. This CDR3 has 15 amino acids. From germline, CDR1 is SSHAT and CDR2 FNYEAQ (reference sequence). CDR3 amino acids: CASSLGGASGETQYF. The DNA for the CDR3 is TGTGCTAGCAGCTTAGGGGGGGCTAGCGGGGAGACCCAGTACTTC. The whole variable domain, filled in from reference TRBV7-7 and TRBJ2-5, reads GAGVSQSPRYKVTKRGQDVTLRCDPISSHATLYWYQQALGQGPEFLTYFNYEAQPDKSGLPSDRFSAERPEGSISTLTIQRTEQRDSAMYRCASSLGGASGETQYFGPGTRLLVL.

This chain uses TRBV4-2 with TRBJ1-2; 9 bases line up with TRBD1. Per germline, CDR1 LGHNA and CDR2 YNFKEQ. The CDR3 contains 16 residues. The V and J ends lost 4 bases and 3 bases, in that order; junction bases with no gene match: 9. For the CDR3, the DNA is TGTGCCAGCAGCCCTGAAGGGACAGGGCTTGACTATGGCTACACCTTC. As protein: CASSPEGTGLDYGYTF.

This chain joins TRBV6-6 and TRBJ1-2; D is perhaps TRBD1 (6 bases). V lost 6 bases to trimming and J lost 4 bases, with 12 bases between them. There are 13 residues in the CDR3. Germline V gene lookup returns CDR1 MNHNY and CDR2 SVGAGI (reference sequence). The CDR3 DNA is TGTGCCAGCAGACCGGACAGCTCCTATGGCTACACCTTC. This codes for CASRPDSSYGYTF.

Here the CDR3 reads CASSLQLAGASTDTQYF. DNA for the CDR3: TGTGCCAGCAGCTTACAGCTAGCGGGGGCCAGCACAGATACGCAGTATTTT. This sequence joins TRBV7-9 and TRBJ2-3; 10 bases fit TRBD2. The trim removed 2 bases at V and 0 bases at J, leaving 5 bases unmatched. This CDR3 has 17 amino acids. CDR1 is SEHNR, CDR2 FQNEAQ, per germline (reference sequence).

This clone was seen only once. V is TRBV18 and J is TRBJ1-5; 9 bases align to TRBD1. Germline V CDR1 and CDR2: KGHSH, LQKENI. V lost 2 bases and J lost 6; bases outside the gene matches: 8. This CDR3 is built from 16 residues. CDR3 sequence (DNA): TGTGCCAGCTCACCAGGGACAGGGATTGTCGGTCAGCCCCAGCATTTT. Its protein product is CASSPGTGIVGQPQHF.

This rearrangement joins TRBV7-9 to TRBJ1-4, with a possible D match to TRBD1 (6 bases). The CDR3 runs 14 residues. In germline, CDR1 is SEHNR, CDR2 FQNEAQ (reference sequence). With 1 base removed from V and 8 bases from J, the gap between germline ends came to 11 bases. DNA of the CDR3: TGTGCCAGCAGCTTAGACAGGGCTGTCGAAAAACTGTTTTTT. It is translated as CASSLDRAVEKLFF.

The chain is built from TRBV4-2 and TRBJ2-2; 10 positions match TRBD2. The trim removed 4 bases at V and 5 bases at J, leaving 10 bases unmatched. Germline V lookup: CDR1 LGHNA, CDR2 YNFKEQ. This CDR3 comprises 17 residues. CDR3 in amino acids: CASSPTFKRGGTGELFF. The CDR3 bases are TGTGCCAGCAGCCCCACTTTTAAGCGGGGGGGGACCGGGGAGCTGTTTTTT.

The chain recombines TRBV7-9 with TRBJ2-5; a possible D gene is TRBD1 (5 bases). The CDR3 spans 14 residues. The V end was cut by 0 bases, the J end by 4 bases, with 9 bases between. Germline V gene sequence: CDR1 SEHNR, CDR2 FQNEAQ (reference sequence). CDR3: CASSLAGAGETQYF. DNA for the CDR3: TGTGCCAGCAGCTTAGCAGGGGCTGGAGAGACCCAGTACTTC.

The chain combines TRBV30 with TRBJ1-2; possibly TRBD1 for D (5 bases). Germline V CDR1 and CDR2: GTSNPN, SVGIG (reference sequence). Trimming removed 4 bases at V and 7 bases at J, with 16 bases between. CDR3 length: 13 amino acids. The DNA of the CDR3 is TGTGCCTGGACCGGGACCGGGGGAGGTGGCTACACCTTC. Its protein is CAWTGTGGGGYTF.

This chain links TRBV5-1 with TRBJ1-4; D gene unclear. Germline CDR1 and CDR2: SGHRS and YFSETQ. This CDR3 is built from 13 residues. Trimming removed 2 bases from V and 7 bases from J, with 9 bases in between. CDR3 residues: CASSLVRGEKLFF. The CDR3, as DNA: TGCGCCAGCAGCTTAGTACGGGGTGAAAAACTGTTTTTT.

The V call is TRBV7-8, the J call TRBJ1-4, with a possible D match to TRBD1 (6 bases). CDR1 SGHVS and CDR2 FQNEAQ come from the germline V gene. V shed 5 bases and J shed 0 bases, with 16 bases lying between them. CDR3 length: 17 amino acids. The CDR3 here is CASSKNRVGTTNEKLFF. DNA for the CDR3: TGTGCCAGCAGCAAAAACAGGGTCGGGACAACTAATGAAAAACTGTTTTTT.

This clone was counted between two and nine times. The rearrangement uses TRBV5-1 and TRBJ1-5; D is unclear. The length of the CDR3 is 14 residues. Between the trimmed V and J ends, which lost 0 bases and 3 bases, there was a span of 7 bases. CDR1 is SGHRS, CDR2 YFSETQ, per germline. The CDR3: CASSLGEYNQPQHF. The CDR3 DNA is TGCGCCAGCAGCTTGGGGGAGTACAATCAGCCCCAGCATTTT.

The rearrangement joins TRBV12-5 to TRBJ1-2, with 9 bases identical to TRBD1. The CDR3 length is 14 residues. The trim removed 5 bases at V and 2 bases at J, leaving 3 bases unmatched. Germline V gene data show CDR1 as LGHNT and CDR2 as FRNRAP. In nucleotides, the CDR3 is TGTGCTAGTGGTATAACAGGGGGCAACTATGGCTACACCTTC. As protein: CASGITGGNYGYTF. The variable domain in full, with the rest retrieved from reference TRBV12-5 and TRBJ1-2, is DARVTQTPRHKVTEMGQEVTMRCQPILGHNTVFWYRQTMMQGLELLAYFRNRAPLDDSGMPKDRFSAEMPDATLATLKIQPSEPRDSAVYFCASGITGGNYGYTFGSGTRLTVV.

The chain combines TRBV7-8 with TRBJ2-2, with TRBD2 identical over 8 bases. Germline V CDR1 and CDR2: SGHVS, FQNEAQ. The CDR3 sequence is 15 residues long. V lost 5 bases to trimming and J lost 5 bases; unmatched junction nucleotides: 7. The CDR3 loop reads CASSPGGGRTGELFF. The CDR3 coding sequence is TGTGCCAGCAGCCCCGGGGGGGGAAGGACCGGGGAGCTGTTTTTT.

The chain recombines TRBV11-2 with TRBJ2-7, with D perhaps matching TRBD2 (7 bases). Trimming took 3 bases from V and 3 from J, leaving 12 bases between them. Germline CDR1 is SGHAT and CDR2 is FQNNGV. The length of the CDR3 is 14 residues. The CDR3 DNA reads TGTGCCAGCAGCTTCAGGGGAGGGAGCTACGAGCAGTACTTC. Translated, it gives CASSFRGGSYEQYF.